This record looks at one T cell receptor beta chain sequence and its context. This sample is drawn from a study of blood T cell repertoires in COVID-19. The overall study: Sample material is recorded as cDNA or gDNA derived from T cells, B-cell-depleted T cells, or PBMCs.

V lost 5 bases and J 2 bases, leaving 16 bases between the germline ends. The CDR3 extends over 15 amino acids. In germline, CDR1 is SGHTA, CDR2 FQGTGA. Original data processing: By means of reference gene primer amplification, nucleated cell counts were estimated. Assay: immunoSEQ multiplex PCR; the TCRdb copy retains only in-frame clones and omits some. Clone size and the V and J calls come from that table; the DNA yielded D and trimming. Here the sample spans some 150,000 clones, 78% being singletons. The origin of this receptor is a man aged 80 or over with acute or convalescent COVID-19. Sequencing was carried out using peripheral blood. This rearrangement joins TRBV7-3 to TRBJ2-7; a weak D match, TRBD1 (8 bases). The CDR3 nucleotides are TGTGCCAGCAGCAGCGGGACAGGTCCTCCCTACGAGCAGTACTTC. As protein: CASSSGTGPPYEQYF.